This TCR beta chain was captured in a study of cytomegalovirus exposure and HLA in healthy donors. This PCR relied on a set of 60 Vbeta primers and 13 Jbeta primers. Assay used: immunoSEQ multiplex PCR; TCRdb lists only in-frame clones, some missing. The table lists roughly 120,000 clones, more than 65% of them singletons. The germline gives CDR1 MGHRA, CDR2 YSYEKL. V lost 0 bases to trimming and J lost 3 bases, with 21 bases between them. The CDR3 contains 18 residues. The table lists this clone with a count of one. The chain uses TRBV4-1 and TRBJ2-7; D is perhaps TRBD2 (6 bases). The sequenced sample consisted of PBMCs. The TCR was taken from a woman in her thirties in good health and CMV-seronegative. CDR3 sequence (DNA): TGCGCCAGCAGCCAAGATGCAGGGATTGGGGACTGGAACTACGAGCAGTACTTC. It is translated as CASSQDAGIGDWNYEQYF.